This T cell receptor (beta chain) was captured in a study of blood T cells in healthy people across ages. The sample holds a few counts of this clonotype. The germline V gene has CDR1 LNHNV and CDR2 YYDKDF (reference sequence). The CDR3 runs 19 residues. Trimming removed 2 bases at V and 1 base at J, with 21 bases between. Then a second PCR, running about 7 to 11 cycles, was carried out with a sample-barcoded 5' primer and a J-beta primer mix. TCRdb used MiXCR to reprocess the 5' RACE reads, holding one entry per CDR3 protein. This table has about a million distinct CDR3 sequences, less than 45% appearing once. Each donor supplied ten milliliters of peripheral blood.

This receptor was obtained from a man aged 18 to 30 in good health. Source material: blood. The chain links TRBV15 to TRBJ2-4, with D hard to call. CDR3 region: CATSRTNSVGNMAKNIQYF. Written as DNA, the CDR3 is TGTGCCACCAGCAGAACAAATTCGGTGGGGAATATGGCCAAAAACATTCAGTACTTC.